This is a list of T cell receptor beta chains from one sample in a study of T cell changes during pregnancy in multiple sclerosis. Assay used: immunoSEQ multiplex PCR; TCRdb lists only in-frame clones, some missing. The top ten hold 10% of the sample, which has approximately 17,000 clones, 84% seen once. The sample consisted of CD8+ T cells from peripheral blood mononuclear cells, taken in the second trimester of pregnancy. The receptor set was obtained from a female donor in good health, enrolled as a control in a pregnancy study. The CDR3 runs from the conserved cysteine through the conserved F or W. A D gene is named only where the DNA matches it firmly. Only some rows state a clone size, as once, few, many or a class for expanded clones.

J gene	clone size	D gene	V gene	CDR3 DNA	CDR3 protein
TRBJ2-1	.	TRBD2	TRBV6-4	TGTGCCAGCAGTTCACTAGCGGGGGACTACAATGAGCAGTTCTTC	CASSSLAGDYNEQFF
TRBJ2-7	.	.	TRBV27	TGTGCCAGCAGTGTAACGAGCTCCTACGAGCAGTACTTC	CASSVTSSYEQYF
TRBJ1-5	.	.	TRBV2	TGTGCCAGCTCCTCCACAGTGGGCAATCAGCCCCAGCATTTT	CASSSTVGNQPQHF
TRBJ2-3	.	.	TRBV7-8	TGTGCCAGCAAGGGGATTGGTACGCAGTATTTT	CASKGIGTQYF
TRBJ1-1	once	TRBD1	TRBV27	TGTGCCAGCAGTTTATCGGGGACAGGGAACACTGAAGCTTTCTTT	CASSLSGTGNTEAFF
TRBJ1-1	once	TRBD1	TRBV11-2	TGTGCCAGCAGCCAGAGGGTCAGGGGGCACACTGAAGCTTTCTTT	CASSQRVRGHTEAFF
TRBJ1-2	.	.	TRBV6-5	TGTGCCAGCAGTTACGTATCGGGGGTCTATGGCTACACCTTC	CASSYVSGVYGYTF
TRBJ2-7	once	.	TRBV5-6	TGTGCCAGCAGCCCATGCGGGACCTACGAGCAGTACTTC	CASSPCGTYEQYF
TRBJ1-4	.	.	TRBV4-3	TGCGCCAGCAGCCTAAGGGGGGGATCGACTAATGAAAAACTGTTTTTT	CASSLRGGSTNEKLFF
TRBJ2-1	.	TRBD2	TRBV4-2	TGTGCCAGCAGCCCACTAGCGTGGAGCTCCTACAATGAGCAGTTCTTC	CASSPLAWSSYNEQFF
TRBJ2-3	.	.	TRBV7-3	TGTGCCAGCAGCTTAACAGCCTATCCCACAGATACGCAGTATTTT	CASSLTAYPTDTQYF
TRBJ2-5	.	TRBD1	TRBV2	TGTGCCAGCGGAAGACAGGGCCAAGAGACCCAGTACTTC	CASGRQGQETQYF
TRBJ2-1	.	TRBD2	TRBV11-2	TGTGCCAGCAGCGATGAAGCAGCGGGGGGGCGTAACAATGAGCAGTTCTTC	CASSDEAAGGRNNEQFF
TRBJ1-1	.	.	TRBV11-3	TGTGCCAGCAGCCGGGGACAGAACACTGAAGCTTTCTTT	CASSRGQNTEAFF
TRBJ2-2	.	.	TRBV9	TGTGCCAGCAGCCTAGGCGGGGTGAACACCGGGGAGCTGTTTTTT	CASSLGGVNTGELFF
TRBJ1-2	.	.	TRBV19	TGTGCCAGTAGTATCAATGCAGGGTTGGATTATGGCTACACCTTC	CASSINAGLDYGYTF
TRBJ2-2	.	.	TRBV7-3	TGTGCCAGTAGGGGGGGTGTTGGCACCGGGGAGCTGTTTTTT	CASRGGVGTGELFF
TRBJ2-3	.	TRBD1	TRBV6-6	TGTGCCAGCATCGAGGACAGGGGAGATACGCAGTATTTT	CASIEDRGDTQYF
TRBJ2-1	.	.	TRBV4-1	TGCGCCAGCAGCCAAGAACGGGGGGCGAGGGGGGATGAGCAGTTCTTC	CASSQERGARGDEQFF
TRBJ2-5	.	.	TRBV14	TGTGCCAGCAGCCAAGAGCCATGGGCAGTCGGTAAAGAGACCCAGTACTTC	CASSQEPWAVGKETQYF
TRBJ1-5	.	TRBD1	TRBV6-1	TGTGCCAGCTCAGGACAGGAGTATCAGCCCCAGCATTTT	CASSGQEYQPQHF
TRBJ1-5	few	.	TRBV27	TGTGCCAGCAGTTTGGCAGTCAGTCAGCCCCAGCATTTT	CASSLAVSQPQHF
TRBJ1-5	.	.	TRBV28	TGTGCCACCCAAGGGGGGGCAAGCAATCAGCCCCAGCATTTT	CATQGGASNQPQHF
TRBJ2-7	once	.	TRBV2	TGTGCCAGCAGTGCGGGGGGCGGGGAGTTCTACGAGCAGTACTTC	CASSAGGGEFYEQYF
TRBJ2-1	medium-sized	.	TRBV4-3	TGCGCCAGCAGCCCGCGACTAGGGATCTACAATGAGCAGTTCTTC	CASSPRLGIYNEQFF
TRBJ1-5	.	.	TRBV19	TGTGCCAGTAGTATAGGACCCGGAGGGAATCAGCCCCAGCATTTT	CASSIGPGGNQPQHF
TRBJ2-7	.	TRBD2	TRBV4-3	TGCGCCAGCAGCCCAGGACTAGTCTCGGCCGAGCAGTACTTC	CASSPGLVSAEQYF
TRBJ1-5	.	TRBD1	TRBV5-6	TGTGCCAGCAGCTGGGGGACAGGGGATCAGCCCCAGCATTTT	CASSWGTGDQPQHF
TRBJ2-4	.	.	TRBV19	TGTGCCAGTAGTATTGGGAGATACAAAAACATTCAGTACTTC	CASSIGRYKNIQYF
TRBJ1-2	.	TRBD1	TRBV7-9	TGTGCCAGCAGCTTGCAGGGGGCGCGGGGCTACACCTTC	CASSLQGARGYTF
TRBJ2-5	.	TRBD1	TRBV7-8	TGTGCCAGCAGCCCTCGTTCCGGGACAGCCGTAACAGAGACCCAGTACTTC	CASSPRSGTAVTETQYF
TRBJ1-1	.	TRBD1	TRBV28	TGTGCCAGCAGGCGGACAGGATGGTTACACACTGAAGCTTTCTTT	CASRRTGWLHTEAFF
TRBJ1-4	.	TRBD1	TRBV7-9	TGTGCCAGCAGCTTGACAGGGGAAGGAACTAATGAAAAACTGTTTTTT	CASSLTGEGTNEKLFF
TRBJ1-3	.	.	TRBV9	TGTGCCAGCAGTCCCAGGAACTCTGGAAACACCATATATTTT	CASSPRNSGNTIYF
TRBJ1-2	once	.	TRBV5-1	TGCGCCAGCAGCTTGGGCGCCGCAGGGTGGTACTACGGCTACACCTTC	CASSLGAAGWYYGYTF
TRBJ2-5	.	.	TRBV4-3	TGCGCCAGCAGCCAAGATAGAAGGGGACAAGAGACCCAGTACTTC	CASSQDRRGQETQYF
TRBJ2-2	.	.	TRBV27	TGTGCCAGCAGTTTAGCAGGGTTGAACACCGGGGAGCTGTTTTTT	CASSLAGLNTGELFF
TRBJ2-7	.	.	TRBV10-3	TGTGCCATCAGAAAAGGACAGACCTACGAGCAGTACTTC	CAIRKGQTYEQYF
TRBJ1-6	.	TRBD1	TRBV28	TGTGCCAGCAGTTTATATAGGACCGGGACAGGGTCTTTAACCCTCCACTTT	CASSLYRTGTGSLTLHF
TRBJ1-1	.	.	TRBV11-2	TGTGCCAGCAGCTTAGGCAGGGACACTGAAGCTTTCTTT	CASSLGRDTEAFF
TRBJ1-4	.	TRBD1	TRBV7-9	TGTGCCAGCAGCCCCGCCTCCGGGACAGGGCGAGAAAAACTGTTTTTT	CASSPASGTGREKLFF
TRBJ2-3	.	TRBD1	TRBV30	TGTGCCTGGAGTGTAAGGGACAGGGGGTATACGCAGTATTTT	CAWSVRDRGYTQYF
TRBJ2-1	.	TRBD1	TRBV14	TGTGCCAGCAGCCAAGTCGGGCGACAGGGCCTTTTCGCTGAGCAGTTCTTC	CASSQVGRQGLFAEQFF
TRBJ2-3	.	.	TRBV11-2	TGTGCCAGCAGCTTAGAAGAGGTCCTTGGCACAGATACGCAGTATTTT	CASSLEEVLGTDTQYF
TRBJ1-6	.	.	TRBV4-3	TGCGCCAGCAGCCAAGACAGAACCTATAATTCACCCCTCCACTTT	CASSQDRTYNSPLHF
TRBJ1-1	.	.	TRBV6-5	TGTGCCAGCAAGCTCTCGACAGGCCACACTGAAGCTTTCTTT	CASKLSTGHTEAFF
TRBJ2-1	few	TRBD1	TRBV6-4	TGTGCCAGCAGTATGGGACAGGGCTCCTACAATGAGCAGTTCTTC	CASSMGQGSYNEQFF
TRBJ2-7	.	TRBD2	TRBV5-4	TGTGCCAGCAGCTTGGAGCGGGGACGGTACGAGCAGTACTTC	CASSLERGRYEQYF
TRBJ2-5	once	.	TRBV6-5	TGTGCCAGCAGTCCCCGGGATGGCACAAGAGAGACCCAGTACTTC	CASSPRDGTRETQYF
TRBJ2-1	few	TRBD2	TRBV7-3	TGTGCCAGCAGCCCAATAGCGGGGGAGAATGAGCAGTTCTTC	CASSPIAGENEQFF